The 24 T cell receptor beta chains given below trace back to one sample, sequenced in a study of shared clonotypes between healthy human individuals. Data came from immunoSEQ multiplex PCR; TCRdb stores just in-frame clones and leaves some out. The repertoire holds about a million clones, with about 80% as singletons. Specimen: memory CD4+ T cells sorted from blood. Subset described: CD45RA-negative fraction. These TCRs come from a man between 18 and 35 years old in good health.

The chain joins TRBV7-9 to TRBJ2-7, with D hard to call. This CDR3 has 13 amino acids. Trimming pared 2 bases from V and 4 bases from J, leaving 9 bases between. Germline values: CDR1 SEHNR, CDR2 FQNEAQ (reference sequence). Here the CDR3 DNA reads TGTGCCAGCAGCTTATTCCAGGTGTACGAGCAGTACTTC. It encodes CASSLFQVYEQYF.

On this clone: Other DNA sequences in the same sample also yield this CDR3. The chain carries TRBV5-1 and TRBJ2-3; a weak D match, TRBD1 (6 bases). The CDR3 runs 14 residues. V was pared by 0 bases and J by 6 bases, with 11 bases between. The V gene's germline CDR1 is SGHRS and CDR2 YFSETQ. The DNA for the CDR3 is TGCGCCAGCAGCTTGGGACAGGAGACGGATACGCAGTATTTT. This codes for CASSLGQETDTQYF.

This clone was counted only a few times. The chain has TRBV16 and TRBJ2-7; 11 bases agree with TRBD2. CDR1 and CDR2 from the germline V gene are KGHSY and FQNENV. The V segment lost 1 base and the J segment 5 bases; nucleotides outside the gene matches: 1. CDR3 length equals 14 residues. The CDR3 coding sequence is TGTGCCAGCAGCCAATTACTAGCGGGAGACGAGCAGTACTTC. Translation: CASSQLLAGDEQYF.

The chain recombines TRBV7-3 with TRBJ2-6, with 7 bases lining up with TRBD1. Trimming cost V 5 bases and J 3 bases; bases outside gene matches: 4. CDR3 size: 15 residues. From germline, CDR1 is SGHTA and CDR2 FQGTGA. Written as DNA, the CDR3 is TGTGCCAGCAGCCGAGGGGGCTATGGGGCCAACGTCCTGACTTTC. This encodes CASSRGGYGANVLTF.

This chain connects TRBV12-5 to TRBJ2-1; 16 bases align to TRBD2. This CDR3 is 18 amino acids long. Germline-derived CDR1 and CDR2 are LGHNT and FRNRAP. The J segment lost 9 bases and the V segment lost 7 bases, leaving 15 bases of the junction unmatched. The CDR3 spells CASAGTSGRALEFAEQFF. The CDR3 DNA reads as TGTGCTAGTGCCGGGACTAGCGGGAGGGCCCTCGAGTTCGCTGAGCAGTTCTTC.

The chain links TRBV7-2 to TRBJ2-2; 13 nucleotides line up with TRBD2. The CDR3 has 17 residues. The germline CDR1 and CDR2 sequences are SGHTA and FQGNSA. V gave up 4 bases and J gave up 4 bases; unmatched junction bases: 6. The CDR3 region has the DNA TGTGCCAGCAGCTCCAGACTAGCGGGAGGACTCACCGGGGAGCTGTTTTTT. It translates to CASSSRLAGGLTGELFF. Full variable domain (remainder filled in from reference TRBV7-2 and TRBJ2-2): GAGVSQSPSNKVTEKGKDVELRCDPISGHTALYWYRQSLGQGLEFLIYFQGNSAPDKSGLPSDRFSAERTGGSVSTLTIQRTQQEDSAVYLCASSSRLAGGLTGELFFGEGSRLTVL.

The V call is TRBV4-1, the J call TRBJ2-5, with 15 positions matching TRBD2. This CDR3 has 16 residues. The V gene's germline CDR1 is MGHRA and CDR2 YSYEKL. J was trimmed by 4 bases and V by 3 bases; bases with no gene match: 3. The CDR3 DNA reads as TGCGCCAGCAGCCAGCTGGGACTAGCGGGGGGAGAGACCCAGTACTTC. Encoded protein: CASSQLGLAGGETQYF.

This chain joins TRBV19 and TRBJ1-1; 7 bases map to TRBD1. CDR1 and CDR2 (germline): LNHDA, SQIVND (reference sequence). The CDR3 runs to 14 residues. The trim removed 5 bases at V and 8 bases at J, leaving 11 bases unmatched. The DNA of the CDR3 is TGTGCCAGTAGTGCACAACGTGGGACAGCAGAAGCTTTCTTT. Translating gives CASSAQRGTAEAFF.

The chain carries TRBV18 and TRBJ2-3; D is unclear. V was pared by 1 base and J by 3 bases, with 2 bases between. This CDR3 comprises 12 residues. Germline V gene data show CDR1 as KGHSH and CDR2 as LQKENI. CDR3 nucleotide sequence: TGTGCCAGCTCACCACAGACAGATACGCAGTATTTT. Its protein is CASSPQTDTQYF.

This clone was seen more than once but under ten times. The chain carries TRBV25-1 and TRBJ2-4; 9 bases are shared with TRBD1. The CDR3 is 18 residues long. The germline CDR1 and CDR2 sequences are MGHDK and SYGVNS. The trim removed 6 bases at V and 5 bases at J, leaving 17 bases unmatched. In DNA, the CDR3 is TGTGCCAGCAGGACCGCGGACAAATACAGGGGGCACGAAAACATTCAGTACTTC. Its translation is CASRTADKYRGHENIQYF.

This rearrangement joins TRBV10-1 to TRBJ2-7, with 8 bases identical to TRBD1. Germline-derived CDR1 and CDR2 are WNHNN and SYGVQD (reference sequence). There are 14 residues in the CDR3. With 4 bases clipped from V and 5 bases from J, the junction kept 7 bases outside the gene matches. CDR3 nucleotide sequence: TGCGCCAGCAGTGCCCAACAGGGGGGCCACGAGCAGTACTTC. It is translated as CASSAQQGGHEQYF.

This chain links TRBV6-5 with TRBJ1-1, with D maybe TRBD1 (5 bases). Germline assignment: CDR1 MNHEY and CDR2 SVGAGI. V lost 4 bases to trimming and J lost 10 bases, with 13 bases between them. The CDR3 is 12 residues long. The CDR3 region is CASSSPGRGAFF. The CDR3 DNA is TGTGCCAGCAGTTCCCCAGGGAGGGGAGCTTTCTTT.

This chain joins TRBV30 and TRBJ1-2; no firm D call. CDR1 and CDR2 from the germline V gene are GTSNPN and SVGIG (reference sequence). The CDR3 length is 13 residues. Trimming stripped 4 bases from V and 7 bases from J, with 16 bases between. CDR3 amino acids: CAWTNLLGTGYTF. CDR3 nucleotide sequence: TGTGCCTGGACTAACCTCTTAGGAACTGGCTACACCTTC.

This clone was observed a handful of times. The V call is TRBV2, the J call TRBJ2-7, with TRBD1 identical over 7 bases. V shed 6 bases and J 1 base; nucleotides not matched to a gene: 3. The CDR3 covers 13 residues. Germline assignment: CDR1 SNHLY and CDR2 FYNNEI. The CDR3 sequence is CASRTTGSYEQYF. The CDR3 nucleotides are TGTGCCAGCAGAACGACAGGGTCCTACGAGCAGTACTTC. Together with reference TRBV2 and TRBJ2-7, the CDR3 gives the full variable domain: EPEVTQTPSHQVTQMGQEVILRCVPISNHLYFYWYRQILGQKVEFLVSFYNNEISEKSEIFDDQFSVERPDGSNFTLKIRSTKLEDSAMYFCASRTTGSYEQYFGPGTRLTVT.

This clone was detected only a few times. An end of the junction does not agree with germline; a read error may underlie this. V and J are TRBV7-7 and TRBJ2-3; TRBD1 might be the D (5 bases). The length of the CDR3 is 13 residues. Germline V gene data show CDR1 as SSHAT and CDR2 as FNYEAQ (reference sequence). In nucleotides, the CDR3 is TGTGCTAGCAGCTTAGGGGCCCCAGATACGCAGTATTTT. Residues: CASSLGAPDTQYF.

This clone was counted only a few times. As DNA, the CDR3 is TGTGCCAGCAGCCATAGGACAGGGGGCGAGACCCAGTACTTC. Translating it yields CASSHRTGGETQYF. The V and J genes are TRBV27 and TRBJ2-5, with TRBD1 matching 11 bases. Germline CDR1 reads MNHEY; CDR2 reads SMNVEV (reference sequence). The junction had 5 bases not matched to a gene; V was cut back by 6 bases and J by 5 bases. This CDR3 comprises 14 residues.

The rearrangement links TRBV6-5 to TRBJ2-5; 8 bases map to TRBD1. This CDR3 is 16 amino acids long. From germline, CDR1 is MNHEY and CDR2 SVGAGI. V lost 2 bases to trimming and J lost 5 bases; unmatched junction nucleotides: 10. The CDR3 sequence is CASSYRHAWTGETQYF. The CDR3, as DNA: TGTGCCAGCAGTTACCGTCATGCTTGGACAGGGGAGACCCAGTACTTC.

This chain connects TRBV18 to TRBJ2-3, with a weak D call TRBD2 (5 bases). The V end was cut by 0 bases, the J end by 1 base, with 5 bases between. CDR1 and CDR2 from the germline V gene are KGHSH and LQKENI. This CDR3 region has 14 residues. The CDR3 reads CASSPPEGTDTQYF. The CDR3 nucleotides read TGTGCCAGCTCACCACCGGAGGGCACAGATACGCAGTATTTT.

V and J are TRBV5-1 and TRBJ2-5; 12 bases align to TRBD1. The ends lost 0 bases at V and 5 bases at J; junction bases unmatched: 2. The CDR3 loop spans 15 amino acids. Germline CDR1 and CDR2: SGHRS and YFSETQ. CDR3 DNA sequence: TGCGCCAGCAGCTTGGGGGACAGGGGGCGCGAGACCCAGTACTTC. This translates into CASSLGDRGRETQYF.

CDR3 coding DNA: TGCGCCAGCAGCCCCCGAGGTGGTTTGGGGGAAAAACTGTTTTTT. It codes for CASSPRGGLGEKLFF. V usage is TRBV5-1 and J usage is TRBJ1-4, with unresolved D. The CDR3 consists of 15 residues. Trimming pared 4 bases from V and 8 bases from J, leaving 18 bases between. CDR1 SGHRS and CDR2 YFSETQ come from the germline V gene. The full variable domain, its missing parts supplied by reference TRBV5-1 and TRBJ1-4, is KAGVTQTPRYLIKTRGQQVTLSCSPISGHRSVSWYQQTPGQGLQFLFEYFSETQRNKGNFPGRFSGRQFSNSRSEMNVSTLELGDSALYLCASSPRGGLGEKLFFGSGTQLSVL.

Remarks on this clone: Distinct nucleotide sequences in the sample also encode this CDR3. The gene calls are TRBV6-1 and TRBJ2-3, with TRBD1 as a possible D gene (5 bases). Germline lookup yields CDR1 MNHNS and CDR2 SASEGT. This CDR3 has 14 amino acids. Trimming pared 4 bases from V and 1 base from J, leaving 9 bases between. The CDR3 DNA reads as TGTGCCAGCAGTGGACAGCGCGGCACAGATACGCAGTATTTT. Protein sequence: CASSGQRGTDTQYF.

The rearrangement joins TRBV5-1 to TRBJ2-1; maybe TRBD2 (6 bases). Germline-derived CDR1 and CDR2 are SGHRS and YFSETQ. Trimming pared 5 bases from V and 10 bases from J, leaving 13 bases between. The CDR3 loop spans 12 amino acids. CDR3 protein: CASRRDSLEQFF. The CDR3 DNA reads as TGCGCCAGCAGACGGGACTCATTAGAGCAGTTCTTC.

For this clone: A read error may produce the germline difference seen at one junction end. Other DNA sequences in this specimen translate into the identical CDR3. The rearrangement uses TRBV7-2 and TRBJ2-5; 12 nucleotides match TRBD2. Germline V gene lookup returns CDR1 SGHTA and CDR2 FQGNSA. The CDR3 totals 15 residues. The CDR3 nucleotides read TGTGCCAGCAGCCTAGCGGGAGGGGTGCAAGAGACCCAGTACTTC. Its protein is CASSLAGGVQETQYF.

The chain has TRBV13 and TRBJ2-2, with D perhaps matching TRBD1 or TRBD2 (5 bases each). The V end lost 5 bases, the J end lost 6 bases, and 13 bases lay between the germline ends. This CDR3 contains 14 residues. Germline lookup yields CDR1 PRHDT and CDR2 FYEKMQ (reference sequence). CDR3: CASSRIGTPGELFF. DNA for the CDR3: TGTGCCAGCAGCCGAATCGGGACCCCCGGGGAGCTGTTTTTT. Full variable domain (rest looked up from reference TRBV13 and TRBJ2-2): AAGVIQSPRHLIKEKRETATLKCYPIPRHDTVYWYQQGPGQDPQFLISFYEKMQSDKGSIPDRFSAQQFSDYHSELNMSSLELGDSALYFCASSRIGTPGELFFGEGSRLTVL.